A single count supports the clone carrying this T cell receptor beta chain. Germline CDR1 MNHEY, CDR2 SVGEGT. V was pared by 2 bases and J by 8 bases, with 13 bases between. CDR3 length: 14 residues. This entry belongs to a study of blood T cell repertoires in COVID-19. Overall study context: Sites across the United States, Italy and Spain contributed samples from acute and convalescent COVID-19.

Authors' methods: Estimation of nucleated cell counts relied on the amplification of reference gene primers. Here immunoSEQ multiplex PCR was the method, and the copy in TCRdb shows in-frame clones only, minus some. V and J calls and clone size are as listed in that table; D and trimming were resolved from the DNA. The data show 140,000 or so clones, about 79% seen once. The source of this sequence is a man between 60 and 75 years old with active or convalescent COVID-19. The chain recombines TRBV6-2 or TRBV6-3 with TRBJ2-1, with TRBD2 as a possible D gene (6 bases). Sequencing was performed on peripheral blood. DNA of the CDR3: TGTGCCAGCAGTTACGCGGGACGAGAACATGAGCAGTTCTTC. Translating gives CASSYAGREHEQFF.